Reported below is one TCR beta chain. The antigen remains unidentified. The data originate from a study of shared clonotypes between healthy human individuals. The authors' processing: Filtering differed because ImmunoSEQ produced junction-only sequences that carried no quality scores. Repertoires were generated with immunoSEQ multiplex PCR, while TCRdb's copy carries only in-frame clones and drops some. V and J calls and clone size follow that table, whereas D and trimming were derived from the DNA. The repertoire holds over 2 million clones, with approximately 95% as singletons. The study, taken as a whole, reports: Naive subsets typically showed greater estimated richness than memory subsets.

The CDR3 loop spans 13 amino acids. Germline-derived CDR1 and CDR2 are MNHNS and SASEGT. Trimming shortened V by 8 bases and J by 6 bases, and 17 bases separated the two germline ends. V gene TRBV6-1 combines with J gene TRBJ2-7; D is unresolved. Sequencing was done on a sample of naive CD4+ T cells sorted from blood. Subset noted: CD45RA+ positively selected. The sequence derives from a man younger than 35 in good health. The CDR3 protein is CASLPAVGGEQYF. The CDR3 nucleotides read TGTGCCAGCCTTCCGGCGGTTGGTGGCGAGCAGTACTTC.